Only a few counts were recorded for the clone carrying this T cell receptor (beta chain). Its specificity is unknown. Measured with immunoSEQ multiplex PCR; TCRdb has only the in-frame clones, and not every one. The table includes about 36,000 clones, 85% to 95% detected once. The data were taken from a study of T cell clonotyping in hematopoietic cell transplantation. Study-level background: Pretransplant recipient samples were taken after cytoreduction.

The CDR3 has 13 amino acids. Trimming shortened V by 3 bases and J by 1 base, and 6 bases separated the two germline ends. Germline CDR1 reads SNHLY; CDR2 reads FYNNEI. Time point of the sample: recipient sample about 28 days before transplant, after cytoreduction. Whole-study findings and limits: Few recipient clonotypes overlapped donors; over 95% were de novo at given depth.

The sequence came from a man aged 35-49 years with chronic myeloid leukemia. Some clones in this sample may be carry-over from other donors' samples. The V call is TRBV2, the J call TRBJ2-5; D is ambiguous. Source: peripheral blood mononuclear cells, taken before stem cell transplant. For the CDR3, the DNA is TGTGCCAGCAGTGAGTGGAGCCAAGAGACCCAGTACTTC. This encodes CASSEWSQETQYF.